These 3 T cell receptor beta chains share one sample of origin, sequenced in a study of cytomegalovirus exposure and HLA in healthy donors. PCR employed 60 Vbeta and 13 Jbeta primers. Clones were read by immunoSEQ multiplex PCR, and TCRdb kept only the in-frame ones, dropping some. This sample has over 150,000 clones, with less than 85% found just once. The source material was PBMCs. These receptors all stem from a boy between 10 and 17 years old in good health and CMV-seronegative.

CDR3 coding DNA: TGTGCCAGTAGTAAAGTTAGGAGCGGGGAGCAGTACTTC. Amino acid sequence: CASSKVRSGEQYF. The chain is built from TRBV19 and TRBJ2-7, with a possible D match to TRBD2 (6 bases). Per the germline V gene, CDR1 is LNHDA and CDR2 is SQIVND (reference sequence). The CDR3 length is 13 residues. Trimming stripped 4 bases from V and 7 bases from J, with 14 bases between.

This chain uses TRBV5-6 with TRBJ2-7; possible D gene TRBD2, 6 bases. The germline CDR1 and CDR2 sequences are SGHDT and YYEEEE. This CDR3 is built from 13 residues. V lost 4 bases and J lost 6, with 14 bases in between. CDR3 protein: CASSRGRGGEQYF. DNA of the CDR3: TGTGCCAGCAGCCGGGGGAGAGGTGGCGAGCAGTACTTC.

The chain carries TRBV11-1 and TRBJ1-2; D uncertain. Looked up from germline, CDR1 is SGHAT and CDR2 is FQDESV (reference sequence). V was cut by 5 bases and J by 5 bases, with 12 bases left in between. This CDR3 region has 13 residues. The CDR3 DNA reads TGTGCCAGCAGCCGCTATGGAGGGTATGGCTACACCTTC. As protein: CASSRYGGYGYTF.